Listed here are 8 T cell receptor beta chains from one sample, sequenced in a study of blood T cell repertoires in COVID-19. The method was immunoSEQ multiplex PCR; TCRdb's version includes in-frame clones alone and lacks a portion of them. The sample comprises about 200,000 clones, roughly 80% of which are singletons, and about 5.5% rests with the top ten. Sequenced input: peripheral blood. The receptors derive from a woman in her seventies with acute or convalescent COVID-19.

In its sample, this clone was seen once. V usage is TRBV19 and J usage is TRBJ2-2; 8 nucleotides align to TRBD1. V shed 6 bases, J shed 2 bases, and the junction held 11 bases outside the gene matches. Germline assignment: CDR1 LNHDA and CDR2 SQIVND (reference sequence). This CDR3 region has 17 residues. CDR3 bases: TGTGCCAGTAGCAAACTTACAGGGGGGAAAAACACCGGGGAGCTGTTTTTT. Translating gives CASSKLTGGKNTGELFF. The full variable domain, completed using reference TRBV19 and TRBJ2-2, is DGGITQSPKYLFRKEGQNVTLSCEQNLNHDAMYWYRQDPGQGLRLIYYSQIVNDFQKGDIAEGYSVSREKKESFPLTVTSAQKNPTAFYLCASSKLTGGKNTGELFFGEGSRLTVL.

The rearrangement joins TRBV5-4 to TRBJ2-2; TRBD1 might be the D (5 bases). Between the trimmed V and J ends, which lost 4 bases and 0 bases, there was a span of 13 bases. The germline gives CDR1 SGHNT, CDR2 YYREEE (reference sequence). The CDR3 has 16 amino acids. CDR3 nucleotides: TGTGCCAGCAGCCCTGGGGCCAGCTCGAACACCGGGGAGCTGTTTTTT. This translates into CASSPGASSNTGELFF. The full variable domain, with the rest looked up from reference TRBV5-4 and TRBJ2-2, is ETGVTQSPTHLIKTRGQQVTLRCSSQSGHNTVSWYQQALGQGPQFIFQYYREEENGRGNFPPRFSGLQFPNYSSELNVNALELDDSALYLCASSPGASSNTGELFFGEGSRLTVL.

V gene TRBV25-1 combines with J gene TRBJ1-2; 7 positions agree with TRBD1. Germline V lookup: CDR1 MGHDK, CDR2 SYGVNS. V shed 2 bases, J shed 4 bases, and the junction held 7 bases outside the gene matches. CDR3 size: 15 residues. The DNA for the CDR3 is TGTGCCAGCAGTGAAGGGGACAGCGGGGGCTATGGCTACACCTTC. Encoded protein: CASSEGDSGGYGYTF.

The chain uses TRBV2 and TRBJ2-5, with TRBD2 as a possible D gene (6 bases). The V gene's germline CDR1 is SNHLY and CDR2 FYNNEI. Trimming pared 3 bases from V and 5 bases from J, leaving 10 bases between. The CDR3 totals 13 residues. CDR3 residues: CASSDGGWETQYF. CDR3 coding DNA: TGTGCCAGCAGTGACGGAGGGTGGGAGACCCAGTACTTC. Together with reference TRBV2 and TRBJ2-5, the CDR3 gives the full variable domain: EPEVTQTPSHQVTQMGQEVILRCVPISNHLYFYWYRQILGQKVEFLVSFYNNEISEKSEIFDDQFSVERPDGSNFTLKIRSTKLEDSAMYFCASSDGGWETQYFGPGTRLLVL.

The CDR3 sequence: CASSPGQAQETQYF. The CDR3 DNA follows: TGCGCCAGCAGCCCGGGACAGGCCCAAGAGACCCAGTACTTC. The chain has TRBV5-1 and TRBJ2-5; TRBD1 matches 8 bases. Germline CDR1 SGHRS, CDR2 YFSETQ. The CDR3 totals 14 residues. The V and J ends lost 4 bases and 1 base, in that order; junction bases with no gene match: 3.

This CDR3 reads CASSPISVTDTQYF. CDR3 bases: TGTGCCAGCAGCCCCATTAGTGTCACAGATACGCAGTATTTT. J is TRBJ2-3 and V is TRBV9; no firm D call. The germline V and J ends were trimmed by 4 bases and 2 bases, with 11 bases remaining between them. CDR3 size: 14 residues. Germline CDR1 and CDR2: SGDLS and YYNGEE. The full variable domain, rest sourced from reference TRBV9 and TRBJ2-3, is DSGVTQTPKHLITATGQRVTLRCSPRSGDLSVYWYQQSLDQGLQFLIQYYNGEERAKGNILERFSAQQFPDLHSELNLSSLELGDSALYFCASSPISVTDTQYFGPGTRLTVL.

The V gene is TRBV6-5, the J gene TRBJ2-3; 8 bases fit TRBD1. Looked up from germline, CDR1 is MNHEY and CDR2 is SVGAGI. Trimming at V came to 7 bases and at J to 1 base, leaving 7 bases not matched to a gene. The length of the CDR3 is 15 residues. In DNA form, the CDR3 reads TGTGCCAGCAACCCAGACAGGGGACGCACAGATACGCAGTATTTT. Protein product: CASNPDRGRTDTQYF.

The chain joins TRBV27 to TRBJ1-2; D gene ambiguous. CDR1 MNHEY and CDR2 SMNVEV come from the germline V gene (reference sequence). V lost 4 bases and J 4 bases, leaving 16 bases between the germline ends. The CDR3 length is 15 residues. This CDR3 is CASSSLRELGYGYTF. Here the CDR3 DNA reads TGTGCCAGCAGTTCTCTTCGGGAATTAGGCTATGGCTACACCTTC.